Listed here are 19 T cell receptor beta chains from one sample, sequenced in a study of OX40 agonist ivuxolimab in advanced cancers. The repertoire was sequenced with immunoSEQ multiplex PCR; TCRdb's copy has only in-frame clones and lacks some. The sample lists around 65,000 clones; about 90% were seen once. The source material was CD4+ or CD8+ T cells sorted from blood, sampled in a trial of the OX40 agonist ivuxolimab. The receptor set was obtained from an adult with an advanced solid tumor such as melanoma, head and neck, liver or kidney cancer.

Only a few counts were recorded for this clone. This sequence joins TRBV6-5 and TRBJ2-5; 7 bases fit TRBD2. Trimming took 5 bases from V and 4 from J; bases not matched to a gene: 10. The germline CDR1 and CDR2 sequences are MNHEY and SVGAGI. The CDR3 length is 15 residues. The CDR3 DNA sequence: TGTGCCAGCAGTGGAACAGCGGGGCGCCTAGAGACCCAGTACTTC. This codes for CASSGTAGRLETQYF.

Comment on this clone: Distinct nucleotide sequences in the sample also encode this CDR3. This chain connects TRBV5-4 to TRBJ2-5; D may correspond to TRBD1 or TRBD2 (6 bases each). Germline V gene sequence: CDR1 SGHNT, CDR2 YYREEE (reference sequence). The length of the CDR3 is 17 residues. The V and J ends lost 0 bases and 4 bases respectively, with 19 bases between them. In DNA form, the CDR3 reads TGTGCCAGCAGCTTGGAAGGTCCGGGGGCTCGGGGAGAGACCCAGTACTTC. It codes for CASSLEGPGARGETQYF.

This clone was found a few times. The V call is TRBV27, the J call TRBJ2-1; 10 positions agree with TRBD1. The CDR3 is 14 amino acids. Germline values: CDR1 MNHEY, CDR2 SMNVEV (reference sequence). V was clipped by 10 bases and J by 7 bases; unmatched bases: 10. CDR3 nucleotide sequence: TGTGCCAACCCGGGGACAGGGGTTCGTAATGAGCAGTTCTTC. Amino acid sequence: CANPGTGVRNEQFF.

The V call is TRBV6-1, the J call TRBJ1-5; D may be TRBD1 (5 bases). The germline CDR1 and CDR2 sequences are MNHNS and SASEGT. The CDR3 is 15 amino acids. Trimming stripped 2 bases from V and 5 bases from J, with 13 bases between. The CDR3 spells CASSETGGFHQPQHF. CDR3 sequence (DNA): TGTGCCAGCAGTGAAACTGGGGGGTTCCATCAGCCCCAGCATTTT.

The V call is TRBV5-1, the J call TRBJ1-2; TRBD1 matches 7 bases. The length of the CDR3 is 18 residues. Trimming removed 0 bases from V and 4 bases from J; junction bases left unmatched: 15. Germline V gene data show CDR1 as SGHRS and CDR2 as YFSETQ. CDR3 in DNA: TGCGCCAGCAGCTTGGGAGCTCTTCGAGGGGGCGCGAGCTATGGCTACACCTTC. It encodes CASSLGALRGGASYGYTF.

DNA for the CDR3: TGTGCCACCAGCAGAGACCTCGGGGAGCTGTTTTTT. Translation: CATSRDLGELFF. The chain links TRBV15 to TRBJ2-2; D not certain. The germline gives CDR1 LNHNV, CDR2 YYDKDF (reference sequence). CDR3 length: 12 amino acids. Deletions cut 0 bases from V and 7 bases from J, with 3 bases between.

CDR3 in DNA: TGTGCCAGCAGTGAAGTTGGCCAGGGGGCCTACGAGCAGTACTTC. Translating it yields CASSEVGQGAYEQYF. This chain uses TRBV6-1 with TRBJ2-7; TRBD1 aligns across 7 bases. CDR1 MNHNS and CDR2 SASEGT come from the germline V gene. This CDR3 spans 15 amino acids. V dropped 1 base and J dropped 2; count of bases not matched to a gene: 5.

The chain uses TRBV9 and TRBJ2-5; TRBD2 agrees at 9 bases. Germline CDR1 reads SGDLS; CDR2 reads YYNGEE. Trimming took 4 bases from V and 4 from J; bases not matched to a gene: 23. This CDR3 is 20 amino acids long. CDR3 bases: TGTGCCAGCAGCCCCAGAGAAGGTGTGCGGGGGGGCCTTCGGGGAGAGACCCAGTACTTC. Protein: CASSPREGVRGGLRGETQYF.

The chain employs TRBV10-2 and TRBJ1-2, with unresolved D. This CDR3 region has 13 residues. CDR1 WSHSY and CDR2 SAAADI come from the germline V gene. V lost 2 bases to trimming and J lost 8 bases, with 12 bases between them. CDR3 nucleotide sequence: TGCGCCAGCAGTGAGGACGGAGGAGTCGGCTACACCTTC. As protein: CASSEDGGVGYTF.

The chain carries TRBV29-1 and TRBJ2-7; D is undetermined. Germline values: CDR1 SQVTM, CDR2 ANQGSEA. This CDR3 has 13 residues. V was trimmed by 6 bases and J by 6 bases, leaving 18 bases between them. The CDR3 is CSVGRTLLGEQYF. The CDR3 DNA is TGCAGCGTCGGGCGGACCCTTTTAGGCGAGCAGTACTTC.

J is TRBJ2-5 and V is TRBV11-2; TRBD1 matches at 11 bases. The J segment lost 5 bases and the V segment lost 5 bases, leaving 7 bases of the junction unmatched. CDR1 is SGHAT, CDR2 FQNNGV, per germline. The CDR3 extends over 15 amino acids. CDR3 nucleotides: TGTGCCAGCAGCCCCCGGACAGGGGGCACGGAGACCCAGTACTTC. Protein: CASSPRTGGTETQYF.

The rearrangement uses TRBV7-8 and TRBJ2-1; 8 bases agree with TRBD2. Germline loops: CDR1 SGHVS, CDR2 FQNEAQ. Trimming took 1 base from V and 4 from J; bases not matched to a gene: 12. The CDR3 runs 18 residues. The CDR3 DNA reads TGTGCCAGCAGCTTAGGAGGGACTAGGATCGTGGATTACAATGAGCAGTTCTTC. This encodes CASSLGGTRIVDYNEQFF.

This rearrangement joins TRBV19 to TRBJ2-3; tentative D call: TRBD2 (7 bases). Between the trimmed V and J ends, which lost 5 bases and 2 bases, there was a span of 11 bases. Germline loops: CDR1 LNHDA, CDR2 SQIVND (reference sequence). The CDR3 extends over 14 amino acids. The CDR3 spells CASSLGGATDTQYF. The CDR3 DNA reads TGTGCCAGTAGTCTGGGGGGGGCCACAGATACGCAGTATTTT.

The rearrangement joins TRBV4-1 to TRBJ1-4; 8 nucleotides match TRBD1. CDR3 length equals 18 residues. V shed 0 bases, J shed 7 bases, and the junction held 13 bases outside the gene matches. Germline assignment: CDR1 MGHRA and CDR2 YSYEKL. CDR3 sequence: CASSQDPPPGQGGEKLFF. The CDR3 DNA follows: TGCGCCAGCAGCCAAGACCCCCCACCCGGACAGGGAGGTGAAAAACTGTTTTTT.

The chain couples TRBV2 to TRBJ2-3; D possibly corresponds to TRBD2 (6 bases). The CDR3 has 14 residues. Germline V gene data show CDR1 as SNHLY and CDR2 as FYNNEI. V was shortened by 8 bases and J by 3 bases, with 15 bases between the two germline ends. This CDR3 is CASRGVRGTDTQYF. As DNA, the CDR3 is TGTGCCAGCCGCGGGGTCCGGGGAACAGATACGCAGTATTTT.

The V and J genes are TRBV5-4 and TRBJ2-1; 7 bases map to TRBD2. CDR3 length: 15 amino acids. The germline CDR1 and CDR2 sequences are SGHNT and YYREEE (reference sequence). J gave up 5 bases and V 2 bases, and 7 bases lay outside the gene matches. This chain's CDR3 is CASSLAGTLNNEQFF. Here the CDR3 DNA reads TGTGCCAGCAGCTTAGCGGGGACCCTAAACAATGAGCAGTTCTTC. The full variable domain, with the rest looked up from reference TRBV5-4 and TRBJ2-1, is ETGVTQSPTHLIKTRGQQVTLRCSSQSGHNTVSWYQQALGQGPQFIFQYYREEENGRGNFPPRFSGLQFPNYSSELNVNALELDDSALYLCASSLAGTLNNEQFFGPGTRLTVL.

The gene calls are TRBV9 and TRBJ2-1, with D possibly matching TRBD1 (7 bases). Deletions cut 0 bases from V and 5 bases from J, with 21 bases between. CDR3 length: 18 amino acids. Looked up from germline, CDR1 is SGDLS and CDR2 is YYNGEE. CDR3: CASSVGSRGAVVNNEQFF. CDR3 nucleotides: TGTGCCAGCAGCGTAGGAAGCAGGGGGGCAGTCGTAAACAATGAGCAGTTCTTC.

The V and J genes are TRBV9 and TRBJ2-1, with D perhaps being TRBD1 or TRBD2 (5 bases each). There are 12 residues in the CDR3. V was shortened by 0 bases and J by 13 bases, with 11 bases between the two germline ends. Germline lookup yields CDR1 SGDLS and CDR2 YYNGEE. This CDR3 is CASSVDRDVQFF. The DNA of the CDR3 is TGTGCCAGCAGCGTAGACCGGGACGTACAGTTCTTC.

CDR3 loop: CASSSPFPQGSAEAFF. The CDR3 DNA follows: TGTGCCAGCAGCTCCCCGTTCCCCCAGGGGAGTGCTGAAGCTTTCTTT. V gene TRBV7-2 combines with J gene TRBJ1-1; TRBD1 is a possible D gene (6 bases). The V end was cut by 4 bases, the J end by 6 bases, with 21 bases between. Germline CDR1 is SGHTA and CDR2 is FQGNSA. The CDR3 spans 16 residues.